Following are 3 T cell receptor beta chains from one sample sequenced in a study of T cells expressing NK-cell markers. Using the 5' RACE reads, TCRdb records one entry per CDR3 protein without DNA. The sample's table shows some 600,000 distinct CDR3 sequences. Sequenced: blood T cells: a sorted CD56 or NKG2C T cell subset, CD4+ or CD8+ T cells, or bulk PBMC T cells (not recorded which). All receptors come from a young man in good health.

V gene TRBV24-1 combines with J gene TRBJ2-1; no DNA is available, so the TRBD2 call from TCRdb remains unchecked. Germline V CDR1 and CDR2: KGHDR, SFDVKD. This CDR3 spans 16 amino acids. This CDR3 reads CATSDAGTSANNEQFF.

The chain is built from TRBV28 and TRBJ1-6; the TCRdb call, TRBD1, lacks DNA for checking. Germline loops: CDR1 MDHEN, CDR2 SYDVKM. This CDR3 has 16 amino acids. CDR3 sequence: CASSPREGLLSSPLHF. The complete variable domain, with remaining parts taken from reference TRBV28 and TRBJ1-6, reads DVKVTQSSRYLVKRTGEKVFLECVQDMDHENMFWYRQDPGLGLRLIYFSYDVKMKEKGDIPEGYSVSREKKERFSLILESASTNQTSMYLCASSPREGLLSSPLHFGNGTRLTVT.

The rearrangement uses TRBV6-2 or TRBV6-3 and TRBJ2-7; TCRdb calls TRBD1, which cannot be checked without DNA. The germline V gene encodes CDR1 MNHEY and CDR2 SVGEGT. The CDR3 loop spans 13 amino acids. CDR3 amino acids: CASRGQVIYEQYF.